The 29 T cell receptor beta chains listed next were all sequenced from one sample in a study of blood T cell repertoires in COVID-19. The protocol was immunoSEQ multiplex PCR, while the TCRdb copy is restricted to in-frame clones and leaves out a portion. In the table there are hundreds of thousands of clones, more than 65% of which are singletons. Sequencing was carried out using peripheral blood. These receptors were taken from a woman of 80 years or more with acute or convalescent COVID-19.

This chain uses TRBV7-6 with TRBJ1-2, with TRBD1 as a possible D gene (5 bases). Trimming removed 3 bases from V and 8 bases from J, with 19 bases in between. The germline V gene has CDR1 SGHVS and CDR2 FNYEAQ. The CDR3 is made up of 15 amino acids. The CDR3 is CASSLEGTTGAGYTF. For the CDR3, the DNA is TGTGCCAGCAGCTTGGAAGGGACTACCGGGGCGGGCTACACCTTC.

J is TRBJ1-6 and V is TRBV7-9; perhaps TRBD1 as D (6 bases). The CDR3 covers 15 residues. CDR1 is SEHNR and CDR2 is FQNEAQ in the germline V gene (reference sequence). The V gene lost 4 bases and the J gene lost 6 bases, with 13 bases spanning the gap. CDR3 DNA: TGTGCCAGCAGCTCACCAGGGGCGACTAATTCACCCCTCCACTTT. It codes for CASSSPGATNSPLHF.

The V call is TRBV6-6, the J call TRBJ1-1, with D possibly matching TRBD1 (5 bases). Germline assignment: CDR1 MNHNY and CDR2 SVGAGI (reference sequence). The CDR3 consists of 12 residues. Trimming stripped 8 bases from V and 0 bases from J, with 7 bases between. The DNA of the CDR3 is TGTGCCAGCGGGGCTATGAACACTGAAGCTTTCTTT. Residues: CASGAMNTEAFF.

V and J are TRBV5-4 and TRBJ2-7; 8 bases fit TRBD1. The CDR3 loop spans 14 amino acids. The ends lost 0 bases at V and 5 bases at J; junction bases unmatched: 4. Germline loops: CDR1 SGHNT, CDR2 YYREEE (reference sequence). The CDR3 region is CASSLGTGSNEQYF. CDR3 DNA sequence: TGTGCCAGCAGCTTGGGGACAGGGTCCAACGAGCAGTACTTC.

The V gene is TRBV29-1, the J gene TRBJ2-7; 7 nucleotides match TRBD1. V shed 1 base, J shed 3 bases, and the junction held 3 bases outside the gene matches. CDR1 is SQVTM and CDR2 is ANQGSEA in the germline V gene. CDR3 length equals 13 residues. For the CDR3, the DNA is TGCAGCGTTGAAGGGACAGGAGGCTACGAGCAGTACTTC. Translating gives CSVEGTGGYEQYF.

V and J are TRBV2 and TRBJ2-5; 7 bases match TRBD2. This CDR3 has 12 amino acids. V shed 8 bases and J 9 bases; nucleotides not matched to a gene: 9. Germline lookup yields CDR1 SNHLY and CDR2 FYNNEI. CDR3 protein: CASGTNLRAQYF. For the CDR3, the DNA is TGTGCCAGCGGGACTAACCTTCGGGCCCAGTACTTC.

The V call is TRBV12-5, the J call TRBJ1-2; TRBD1 matches 10 bases. V dropped 1 base and J dropped 3; count of bases not matched to a gene: 2. Germline V gene lookup returns CDR1 LGHNT and CDR2 FRNRAP. This CDR3 has 15 residues. CDR3: CASGLGQGAYYGYTF. DNA for the CDR3: TGTGCTAGTGGTTTGGGACAGGGGGCCTACTATGGCTACACCTTC.

This clone has just a few counts. The rearrangement uses TRBV9 and TRBJ2-1; D is possibly TRBD2 (5 bases). Trimming shortened V by 3 bases and J by 2 bases, and 12 bases separated the two germline ends. This CDR3 comprises 15 residues. Germline V gives CDR1 SGDLS, CDR2 YYNGEE. The CDR3 sequence: CASSAVLATYNEQFF. For the CDR3, the DNA is TGTGCCAGCAGCGCTGTGCTAGCCACCTACAATGAGCAGTTCTTC.

The rearrangement uses TRBV5-1 and TRBJ1-4; D is undetermined. This CDR3 spans 13 amino acids. Trimming removed 2 bases from V and 7 bases from J, with 9 bases in between. CDR1 SGHRS and CDR2 YFSETQ come from the germline V gene. The CDR3 sequence is CASSFSAGEKLFF. The CDR3 DNA reads as TGCGCCAGCAGCTTCTCTGCGGGTGAAAAACTGTTTTTT.

This chain joins TRBV5-1 and TRBJ1-1, with D possibly matching TRBD1 (5 bases). This CDR3 has 15 amino acids. The germline V gene encodes CDR1 SGHRS and CDR2 YFSETQ. The V and J ends lost 0 bases and 4 bases respectively, with 13 bases between them. Here the CDR3 DNA reads TGCGCCAGCAGCTTGGAGGGGTGGGGAAGCACTGAAGCTTTCTTT. This codes for CASSLEGWGSTEAFF.

V and J are TRBV5-1 and TRBJ2-7; 8 bases are shared with TRBD2. The CDR3 runs to 13 residues. The germline gives CDR1 SGHRS, CDR2 YFSETQ. V shed 5 bases and J 5 bases; nucleotides not matched to a gene: 6. The DNA of the CDR3 is TGCGCCAGCAGGAGCGGGAGTGAGGACGAGCAGTACTTC. Residues: CASRSGSEDEQYF.

The chain employs TRBV15 and TRBJ2-7; 9 bases fit TRBD1. This CDR3 is built from 16 residues. V gave up 3 bases and J gave up 6 bases; unmatched junction bases: 12. In germline, CDR1 is LNHNV, CDR2 YYDKDF (reference sequence). CDR3 region: CATSSRDRVFEGEQYF. The CDR3 region has the DNA TGTGCCACCAGCAGCCGGGACAGGGTGTTTGAGGGCGAGCAGTACTTC.

This clone showed up just once. This CDR3 reads CASQDRVANQPQHF. DNA for the CDR3: TGTGCCAGTCAGGACAGGGTGGCGAATCAGCCCCAGCATTTT. The chain employs TRBV19 and TRBJ1-5; TRBD1 aligns across 8 bases. J lost 4 bases, V lost 8 bases, and 7 bases had no gene match. CDR1 and CDR2 from the germline V gene are LNHDA and SQIVND (reference sequence). This CDR3 is built from 14 residues.

The rearrangement uses TRBV6-1 and TRBJ1-1; D is ambiguous. Germline V lookup: CDR1 MNHNS, CDR2 SASEGT. The germline V and J ends were trimmed by 1 base and 2 bases, with 5 bases remaining between them. CDR3 length equals 13 residues. DNA of the CDR3: TGTGCCAGCAGTGAAGGTCGTAACACTGAAGCTTTCTTT. It encodes CASSEGRNTEAFF.

This chain links TRBV7-9 with TRBJ2-2, with TRBD1 matching over 8 bases. This CDR3 region has 16 residues. The V gene end was trimmed by 1 base and the J gene end by 6 bases; junction bases not matched to a gene: 7. Germline values: CDR1 SEHNR, CDR2 FQNEAQ (reference sequence). CDR3 amino acids: CASSLGGLQGAGELFF. The CDR3 nucleotides read TGTGCCAGCAGCTTAGGGGGCCTACAGGGGGCCGGGGAGCTGTTTTTT.

The chain combines TRBV5-1 with TRBJ2-7; 9 bases agree with TRBD1. V shed 0 bases and J 3 bases; nucleotides not matched to a gene: 4. The CDR3 runs 15 residues. The germline gives CDR1 SGHRS, CDR2 YFSETQ. The CDR3 reads CASSLAGDRVYEQYF. CDR3 coding DNA: TGCGCCAGCAGCTTGGCCGGGGACAGGGTCTACGAGCAGTACTTC. Full variable domain (missing parts from reference TRBV5-1 and TRBJ2-7): KAGVTQTPRYLIKTRGQQVTLSCSPISGHRSVSWYQQTPGQGLQFLFEYFSETQRNKGNFPGRFSGRQFSNSRSEMNVSTLELGDSALYLCASSLAGDRVYEQYFGPGTRLTVT.

This chain links TRBV20-1 with TRBJ2-3; TRBD2 agrees at 10 bases. V gave up 3 bases and J gave up 5 bases; unmatched junction bases: 8. There are 15 residues in the CDR3. The V gene's germline CDR1 is DFQATT and CDR2 SNEGSKA (reference sequence). CDR3: CSASGGTSVGDTQYF. In DNA form, the CDR3 reads TGCAGTGCTAGTGGGGGGACTAGCGTGGGAGATACGCAGTATTTT.

The V call is TRBV18, the J call TRBJ2-6; D gene ambiguous. CDR3 length equals 17 residues. With 0 bases removed from V and 8 bases from J, the gap between germline ends came to 17 bases. Germline V gives CDR1 KGHSH, CDR2 LQKENI. The CDR3 is CASSPPGRSILTNVLTF. Here the CDR3 DNA reads TGTGCCAGCTCACCACCCGGCAGGTCCATTTTGACCAACGTCCTGACTTTC.

The chain uses TRBV5-6 and TRBJ1-1; no reliable D call. Germline-derived CDR1 and CDR2 are SGHDT and YYEEEE. V lost 0 bases, J lost 7 bases, and 16 bases lay in between. This CDR3 has 15 residues. This chain's CDR3 is CASSLARGGLSEAFF. For the CDR3, the DNA is TGTGCCAGCAGCTTGGCCCGGGGTGGTCTCAGTGAAGCTTTCTTT.

This clone was seen once. The chain carries TRBV3-1 (or the pseudogene TRBV3-2) and TRBJ1-1; D is unclear. Germline loops: CDR1 LGHDT, CDR2 YNNKEL (reference sequence). CDR3 length: 14 residues. Trimming left V 0 bases short and J 6 bases short, with 11 bases between. CDR3 DNA sequence: TGTGCCAGCAGCCAAGAGACGACATACGCTGAAGCTTTCTTT. As protein: CASSQETTYAEAFF.

The chain employs TRBV3-1 (or the pseudogene TRBV3-2) and TRBJ1-2; no firm D call. Germline V CDR1 and CDR2: LGHDT, YNNKEL (reference sequence). V was trimmed by 1 base and J by 1 base, leaving 4 bases between them. This CDR3 has 13 amino acids. CDR3 DNA sequence: TGTGCCAGCAGCCAAGGTAATAACTATGGCTACACCTTC. Translated, it gives CASSQGNNYGYTF.

The chain combines TRBV6-5 with TRBJ2-5; a weak D match, TRBD2 (6 bases). The CDR3 totals 11 residues. Germline CDR1 is MNHEY and CDR2 is SVGAGI. V was shortened by 3 bases and J by 7 bases, with 6 bases between the two germline ends. In nucleotides, the CDR3 is TGTGCCAGCAGTTATAGCGGGACCCAGTACTTC. Amino acids: CASSYSGTQYF.

V gene TRBV24-1 combines with J gene TRBJ2-5; TRBD2 matches at 10 bases. The V gene end was trimmed by 0 bases and the J gene end by 5 bases; junction bases not matched to a gene: 5. This CDR3 has 16 residues. Germline CDR1 reads KGHDR; CDR2 reads SFDVKD. CDR3 sequence (DNA): TGTGCCACCAGTGATTTGCAAGCTAGCGGGAGTGAGACCCAGTACTTC. This gives the protein CATSDLQASGSETQYF.

As concerns this clone: The sample carries other DNA sequences with the same CDR3. The chain combines TRBV5-1 with TRBJ1-1, with D uncertain. The germline CDR1 and CDR2 sequences are SGHRS and YFSETQ. V was cut by 0 bases and J by 1 base, with 4 bases left in between. The CDR3 consists of 13 residues. CDR3 region: CASSLARNTEAFF. The CDR3 DNA reads as TGCGCCAGCAGCTTGGCCAGGAACACTGAAGCTTTCTTT.

This clone was found a few times. The chain combines TRBV7-2 with TRBJ1-2; D gene unclear. Per germline, CDR1 SGHTA and CDR2 FQGNSA. The CDR3 has 14 residues. V gave up 0 bases and J gave up 4 bases, with 9 bases separating them. The CDR3 DNA reads as TGTGCCAGCAGCTTAGCGGAGAGGATCTATGGCTACACCTTC. Translated: CASSLAERIYGYTF.

The J gene is TRBJ2-5, the V gene TRBV5-1, with D uncertain. V lost 4 bases to trimming and J lost 3 bases, with 10 bases between them. The CDR3 contains 13 residues. Germline V CDR1 and CDR2: SGHRS, YFSETQ. The CDR3 sequence: CASSLGGEETQYF. In DNA, the CDR3 is TGCGCCAGCAGCCTCGGCGGTGAAGAGACCCAGTACTTC.

The chain combines TRBV7-9 with TRBJ2-7; no clear D gene. The CDR3 length is 14 residues. Germline lookup yields CDR1 SEHNR and CDR2 FQNEAQ (reference sequence). Trimming took 1 base from V and 1 from J, leaving 8 bases between them. CDR3 protein: CASSLEVRSYEQYF. CDR3 nucleotide sequence: TGTGCCAGCAGCTTAGAGGTCAGGTCCTACGAGCAGTACTTC.

The chain couples TRBV2 to TRBJ2-2, with D possibly matching TRBD1 (6 bases). V dropped 4 bases and J dropped 3 bases, with 24 bases sitting between them. CDR1 and CDR2 (germline): SNHLY, FYNNEI. This CDR3 is 19 amino acids long. CDR3 DNA sequence: TGTGCCAGCAGTGGAGCAGGAAAACAGGGAATGATCTACACCGGGGAGCTGTTTTTT. Residues: CASSGAGKQGMIYTGELFF.

The gene calls are TRBV19 and TRBJ1-4, with 7 bases lining up with TRBD1. CDR1 and CDR2 (germline): LNHDA, SQIVND (reference sequence). Trimming cost V 1 base and J 5 bases; bases outside gene matches: 4. The CDR3 extends over 15 amino acids. Here the CDR3 DNA reads TGTGCCAGTAGTATAGGGGACAGCCGGAATGAAAAACTGTTTTTT. This codes for CASSIGDSRNEKLFF.